The 24 T cell receptor beta chains given below trace back to one sample, sequenced in a study of blood T cell repertoires in COVID-19 (dated by TCRdb to 2019 to 2021). The protocol used for the library was the immunoSEQ multiplex PCR assay. The table comes from immuneACCESS by way of TCRdb, which keeps in-frame sequences with V and J called. Part of the clones is missing from these tables; in studies checked, under half for an unresolved V gene and the rest for unknown reasons. A total of 20,000 to 30,000 clones appear in this sample, around 92% of them only once. Roughly 32% of the sample is in the top ten clones. The specimen sequenced was peripheral blood. The receptors come from a man aged 65-85 years with active COVID-19.

This clone was counted between two and nine times. J is TRBJ1-4 and V is TRBV15, with 7 positions matching TRBD1. Germline assignment: CDR1 LNHNV and CDR2 YYDKDF (reference sequence). The length of the CDR3 is 13 residues. V lost 9 bases, J lost 1 base, and 2 bases stayed unmatched. The CDR3 sequence: CATRQGTNEKLFF. CDR3 nucleotides: TGTGCCACACGACAGGGAACTAATGAAAAACTGTTTTTT.

The chain recombines TRBV6-1 with TRBJ1-5; D call uncertain. The germline CDR1 and CDR2 sequences are MNHNS and SASEGT. The CDR3 sequence is 12 residues long. V gave up 2 bases and J gave up 11 bases, with 10 bases separating them. The CDR3 sequence: CASSETPGTQHF. CDR3 bases: TGTGCCAGCAGTGAAACCCCCGGGACCCAGCATTTT.

This clone appeared once. The V gene is TRBV19, the J gene TRBJ1-5; possibly TRBD1 for D (6 bases). This CDR3 contains 15 residues. Germline CDR1 reads LNHDA; CDR2 reads SQIVND (reference sequence). The V end was cut by 4 bases, the J end by 0 bases, with 10 bases between. DNA of the CDR3: TGTGCCAGTAGTAGGACAGCGTATAGCAATCAGCCCCAGCATTTT. Its protein is CASSRTAYSNQPQHF.

V and J are TRBV11-3 and TRBJ2-1, with TRBD2 matching 7 bases. Germline lookup yields CDR1 SGHNT and CDR2 YENEEA. This CDR3 region has 16 residues. J was trimmed by 3 bases and V by 3 bases; bases with no gene match: 8. In nucleotides, the CDR3 is TGTGCCAGCAGCTTCGATAGCGGGCCGGGCTACAATGAGCAGTTCTTC. Amino acid sequence: CASSFDSGPGYNEQFF.

The chain uses TRBV7-9 and TRBJ2-5, with D perhaps TRBD2 (5 bases). CDR3 length: 15 residues. Between the trimmed V and J ends, which lost 2 bases and 1 base, there was a span of 11 bases. CDR1 SEHNR and CDR2 FQNEAQ come from the germline V gene (reference sequence). The CDR3 DNA sequence: TGTGCCAGCAGCTTACTCGCGGGTTTCCAAGAGACCCAGTACTTC. Its translation: CASSLLAGFQETQYF.

The gene calls are TRBV7-2 and TRBJ2-5, with D possibly matching TRBD2 (5 bases). V dropped 1 base and J dropped 3 bases, with 15 bases sitting between them. The length of the CDR3 is 16 residues. Per germline, CDR1 SGHTA and CDR2 FQGNSA. The CDR3 DNA reads as TGTGCCAGCAGCTTAGGAATTCAGTCGGGAAAAGAGACCCAGTACTTC. Its translation is CASSLGIQSGKETQYF.

The rearrangement joins TRBV13 to TRBJ2-7, with TRBD1 as a possible D gene (7 bases). There are 14 residues in the CDR3. V lost 5 bases to trimming and J lost 5 bases, with 16 bases between them. Germline CDR1 reads PRHDT; CDR2 reads FYEKMQ (reference sequence). This CDR3 reads CASSQRPRGDEQYF. The CDR3 DNA follows: TGTGCCAGCAGCCAACGACCCAGGGGGGACGAGCAGTACTTC.

V usage is TRBV24-1 and J usage is TRBJ2-1, with TRBD2 matching 8 bases. J lost 3 bases, V lost 4 bases, and 7 bases had no gene match. The CDR3 consists of 16 residues. Germline values: CDR1 KGHDR, CDR2 SFDVKD. CDR3 residues: CATSDLDAGGYNEQFF. The CDR3 nucleotides are TGTGCCACCAGTGACCTGGACGCGGGAGGCTACAATGAGCAGTTCTTC.

The gene calls are TRBV18 and TRBJ1-6, with 7 bases aligning to TRBD1. The CDR3 totals 14 residues. J lost 9 bases, V lost 2 bases, and 4 bases had no gene match. Germline-derived CDR1 and CDR2 are KGHSH and LQKENI. The CDR3 region is CASSPVGTVSPLHF. The DNA of the CDR3 is TGTGCCAGCTCACCAGTAGGGACAGTTTCACCCCTCCACTTT.

The chain couples TRBV5-4 to TRBJ1-5; 8 bases are a match to TRBD1. The V and J ends lost 4 bases and 2 bases, in that order; junction bases with no gene match: 8. CDR1 is SGHNT and CDR2 is YYREEE in the germline V gene (reference sequence). There are 16 residues in the CDR3. The CDR3 loop is CASSADRGLGNQPQHF. In nucleotides, the CDR3 is TGTGCCAGCAGCGCCGACAGGGGACTTGGCAATCAGCCCCAGCATTTT.

V and J are TRBV7-3 and TRBJ2-2, with 7 bases identical to TRBD2. The V and J ends lost 2 bases and 5 bases, in that order; junction bases with no gene match: 5. Germline CDR1 reads SGHTA; CDR2 reads FQGTGA. The CDR3 spans 15 residues. The CDR3 here is CASSLGGGGTGELFF. The DNA of the CDR3 is TGTGCCAGCAGCTTAGGCGGGGGAGGTACCGGGGAGCTGTTTTTT.

This clone was counted a few times. The chain couples TRBV18 to TRBJ1-1; D might be TRBD1 (6 bases). Trimming stripped 5 bases from V and 1 base from J, with 11 bases between. The CDR3 has 14 residues. The germline gives CDR1 KGHSH, CDR2 LQKENI. The CDR3 region has the DNA TGTGCCAGCTCAGCCGACAGGAAGAACACTGAAGCTTTCTTT. The encoded protein is CASSADRKNTEAFF.

CDR3: CASSFDRFIKYF. The CDR3 nucleotides read TGTGCCAGCAGTTTTGACAGGTTTATCAAGTATTTT. The V call is TRBV28, the J call TRBJ2-3; a possible D gene is TRBD1 (6 bases). V was cut by 3 bases and J by 13 bases, with 14 bases left in between. Germline V gene sequence: CDR1 MDHEN, CDR2 SYDVKM. This CDR3 has 12 amino acids.

This chain connects TRBV19 to TRBJ1-3; a possible D gene is TRBD1 (6 bases). V gave up 2 bases and J gave up 2 bases, with 13 bases separating them. CDR1 is LNHDA, CDR2 SQIVND, per germline (reference sequence). The CDR3 runs 16 residues. The CDR3 here is CASSILTGLAGNTIYF. In DNA, the CDR3 is TGTGCCAGTAGTATATTAACAGGGCTGGCTGGAAACACCATATATTTT.

A word on this clone: Other DNA sequences within the sample encode an identical CDR3. The chain recombines TRBV6-1 with TRBJ1-2; TRBD1 is a possible D gene (6 bases). Germline lookup yields CDR1 MNHNS and CDR2 SASEGT. The CDR3 contains 17 residues. With 3 bases removed from V and 0 bases from J, the gap between germline ends came to 17 bases. The CDR3 reads CASSEFLRGQANYGYTF. Written as DNA, the CDR3 is TGTGCCAGCAGTGAGTTCTTGCGGGGGCAAGCTAACTATGGCTACACCTTC.

The V gene is TRBV6-2 or TRBV6-3, the J gene TRBJ2-7; possibly TRBD2 for D (6 bases). The CDR3 totals 14 residues. V gave up 2 bases and J gave up 2 bases, with 10 bases separating them. Germline V gives CDR1 MNHEY, CDR2 SVGEGT. For the CDR3, the DNA is TGTGCCAGCAGTTACGGAGGGAATACCTACGAGCAGTACTTC. Translated: CASSYGGNTYEQYF.

The genes are TRBV19 and TRBJ2-7, with 16 bases identical to TRBD2. The CDR3 is made up of 18 amino acids. Germline-derived CDR1 and CDR2 are LNHDA and SQIVND (reference sequence). Trimming cost V 7 bases and J 2 bases; bases outside gene matches: 11. The CDR3 here is CASTPGLAGGPGPYEQYF. The CDR3 nucleotides read TGTGCCAGTACCCCGGGACTAGCGGGAGGGCCGGGTCCCTACGAGCAGTACTTC.

V is TRBV12-1 and J is TRBJ1-4; TRBD1, the table's D call, was not compared with the DNA. TRBV12-1 is shown as a pseudogene. The CDR3 sequence is 17 residues long. The CDR3 region has the DNA TGTGCCAGCAGCTCGGACAGAGTAAACGCGAGTAATGAAAAACTGTTTTTT. It is translated as CASSSDRVNASNEKLFF.

This chain uses TRBV7-2 with TRBJ2-7; D perhaps matches TRBD2 (7 bases). CDR1 is SGHTA, CDR2 FQGNSA, per germline. The CDR3 covers 16 residues. Trimming cost V 2 bases and J 7 bases, with 21 bases left between them. The CDR3 DNA reads as TGTGCCAGCAGCTTAAGGGGGGGTGCCACCAGGGGAGAGCAGTACTTC. This sequence encodes CASSLRGGATRGEQYF. The variable domain in full, with the rest retrieved from reference TRBV7-2 and TRBJ2-7, is GAGVSQSPSNKVTEKGKDVELRCDPISGHTALYWYRQSLGQGLEFLIYFQGNSAPDKSGLPSDRFSAERTGGSVSTLTIQRTQQEDSAVYLCASSLRGGATRGEQYFGPGTRLTVT.

The V gene is TRBV4-2, the J gene TRBJ2-1, with D perhaps matching TRBD2 (5 bases). Germline V gene sequence: CDR1 LGHNA, CDR2 YNFKEQ. V dropped 1 base and J dropped 4 bases, with 11 bases sitting between them. This CDR3 spans 15 amino acids. The CDR3 sequence: CASSQGAAGYNEQFF. CDR3 nucleotide sequence: TGTGCCAGCAGCCAAGGAGCGGCGGGTTACAATGAGCAGTTCTTC.

V and J are TRBV9 and TRBJ2-7; 8 bases agree with TRBD2. This CDR3 spans 13 amino acids. Germline values: CDR1 SGDLS, CDR2 YYNGEE. With 4 bases clipped from V and 3 bases from J, the junction kept 3 bases outside the gene matches. The chain's CDR3 is CASSFAGGYEQYF. The CDR3 region has the DNA TGTGCCAGCAGCTTCGCGGGGGGCTACGAGCAGTACTTC.

The chain recombines TRBV4-2 with TRBJ2-5; TRBD1 matches 10 bases. The V gene end was trimmed by 4 bases and the J gene end by 5 bases; junction bases not matched to a gene: 10. CDR3 length: 16 amino acids. Germline V CDR1 and CDR2: LGHNA, YNFKEQ. The CDR3 is CASSRGQGPAVETQYF. In DNA form, the CDR3 reads TGTGCCAGCAGCCGGGGACAGGGGCCGGCGGTGGAGACCCAGTACTTC.

The genes are TRBV7-2 and TRBJ1-6; possible D gene TRBD1, 6 bases. CDR1 is SGHTA, CDR2 FQGNSA, per germline. The CDR3 consists of 15 residues. Trimming left V 5 bases short and J 5 bases short, with 13 bases between. The CDR3 loop reads CASSRLAGDNSPLHF. The CDR3 nucleotides read TGTGCCAGCAGCCGCCTTGCAGGGGATAATTCACCCCTCCACTTT.

The V gene is TRBV7-2, the J gene TRBJ2-1; 12 bases match TRBD2. The ends lost 2 bases at V and 8 bases at J; junction bases unmatched: 10. CDR1 and CDR2 (germline): SGHTA, FQGNSA. The CDR3 totals 17 residues. The CDR3 DNA reads as TGTGCCAGCAGCTTAAATCCCCCGACTAGCGGGAGCTATGAGCAGTTCTTC. Its protein product is CASSLNPPTSGSYEQFF.